In this sample, the clone carrying this T cell receptor beta chain turned up many times. Antigen unknown. General observations from the study: Tumor Treg TCRs overlapped most with tumor naive CD4+ cells. In terms of TCR gene usage, tumor memory CD4+ T cells clustered together with blood and lymph node memory CD4+ cells, as well as with lymph node naive CD4+ cells.

After constant-region reverse-primer amplification, full-length variable regions underwent semi-nested PCR with Nested Universal Primer A. TCRdb used MiXCR to reprocess the 5' RACE reads, holding one entry per CDR3 protein. The profile shows about 8,900 distinct CDR3 sequences, around a quarter of them singletons. V shed 5 bases, J shed 6 bases, and the junction held 10 bases outside the gene matches. The length of the CDR3 is 17 residues. Purified naive CD4+ T cells were depleted of CD25+ Tregs. The chain combines TRBV12-3 or TRBV12-4 with TRBJ2-1, with 13 bases that match TRBD2. The source material was naive CD4+ T cells sorted from a lymph node. Subset defined: naive CD4+ T cells, CD4+CD45RA+CD25-. This TCR was sampled from a female donor with breast cancer. DNA of the CDR3: TGTGCCAGCAGTCGCACACTAGCGGGAGGGCCCTCCAATGAGCAGTTCTTC. Translating it yields CASSRTLAGGPSNEQFF.